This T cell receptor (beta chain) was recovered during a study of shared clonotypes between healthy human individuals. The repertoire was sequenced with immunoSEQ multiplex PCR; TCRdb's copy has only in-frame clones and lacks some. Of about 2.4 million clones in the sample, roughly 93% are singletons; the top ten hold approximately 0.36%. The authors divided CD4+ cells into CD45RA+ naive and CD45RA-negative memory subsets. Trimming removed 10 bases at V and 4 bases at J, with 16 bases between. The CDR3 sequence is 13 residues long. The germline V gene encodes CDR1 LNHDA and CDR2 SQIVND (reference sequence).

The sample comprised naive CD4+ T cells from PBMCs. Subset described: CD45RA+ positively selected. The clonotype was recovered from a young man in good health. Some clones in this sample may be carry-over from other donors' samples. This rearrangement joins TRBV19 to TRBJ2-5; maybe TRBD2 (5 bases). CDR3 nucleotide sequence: TGTGCCACCAAAATATGGAGCGGAGAGACCCAGTACTTC. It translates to CATKIWSGETQYF.